The 31 T cell receptor beta chains below all came from one sample that was sequenced in a study of technical replicates of blood from a handful of donors. Clones were sequenced by immunoSEQ multiplex PCR, and TCRdb holds only the in-frame ones, with some missing. The data show under 100,000 clones, more than 90% seen once. The material sequenced was T cells isolated from PBMCs. The receptor set was obtained from a human donor in good health.

The J gene is TRBJ2-3, the V gene TRBV13; the match to TRBD1 covers 8 bases. CDR1 and CDR2 from the germline V gene are PRHDT and FYEKMQ (reference sequence). The CDR3 loop spans 17 amino acids. With V trimmed by 7 bases and J by 2 bases, 14 bases remained unmatched. The CDR3 region is CASINQGAGIYTDTQYF. The DNA of the CDR3 is TGTGCCAGCATCAACCAGGGGGCGGGGATCTACACAGATACGCAGTATTTT.

The chain is built from TRBV2 and TRBJ1-6; D may be TRBD1 (6 bases). Germline V gene sequence: CDR1 SNHLY, CDR2 FYNNEI. Trimming shortened V by 7 bases and J by 1 base, and 11 bases separated the two germline ends. This CDR3 has 15 residues. CDR3 region: CASNNRESYNSPLHF. Written as DNA, the CDR3 is TGTGCCAGCAATAACAGGGAGTCCTATAATTCACCCCTCCACTTT.

The chain has TRBV5-1 and TRBJ2-1; TRBD2 matches 13 bases. V dropped 0 bases and J dropped 9; count of bases not matched to a gene: 6. Germline CDR1 and CDR2: SGHRS and YFSETQ. CDR3 length: 16 residues. The DNA for the CDR3 is TGCGCCAGCAGCTTGGGGGGACTAGCGGGATCTGGTGAGCAGTTCTTC. It encodes CASSLGGLAGSGEQFF.

The chain employs TRBV6-1 and TRBJ2-5, with D possibly TRBD1 on 5 matching bases. With 6 bases removed from V and 7 bases from J, the gap between germline ends came to 6 bases. CDR1 MNHNS and CDR2 SASEGT come from the germline V gene. This CDR3 contains 10 residues. The CDR3 sequence is CASSTGTQYF. In nucleotides, the CDR3 is TGTGCCAGCAGCACAGGGACCCAGTACTTC.

V usage is TRBV28 and J usage is TRBJ2-7, with D perhaps matching TRBD2 (5 bases). The germline CDR1 and CDR2 sequences are MDHEN and SYDVKM. The CDR3 length is 13 residues. Trimming took off 6 bases at V and 0 bases at J, with 9 bases between the two ends. CDR3 in amino acids: CASRGEISYEQYF. The CDR3 DNA follows: TGTGCCAGCAGGGGAGAGATCTCCTACGAGCAGTACTTC.

The chain joins TRBV6-1 to TRBJ1-3; 10 bases align to TRBD1. The CDR3 consists of 15 residues. Germline-derived CDR1 and CDR2 are MNHNS and SASEGT. Germline trimming cut 5 bases from V and 2 bases from J; bases unmatched to any gene: 3. In DNA, the CDR3 is TGTGCCAGCAGTAGACAGGGGGCCACTGGAAACACCATATATTTT. This gives the protein CASSRQGATGNTIYF.

The chain combines TRBV19 with TRBJ1-1; D is possibly TRBD1 (6 bases). This CDR3 has 12 amino acids. The germline V gene encodes CDR1 LNHDA and CDR2 SQIVND (reference sequence). V shed 5 bases and J shed 7 bases, with 11 bases lying between them. In DNA form, the CDR3 reads TGTGCCAGTAGTTCCCGGGGACATGAAGCTTTCTTT. It codes for CASSSRGHEAFF.

The chain links TRBV6-4 to TRBJ2-5; 12 bases match TRBD2. Germline CDR1 is MRHNA and CDR2 is SNTAGT. The CDR3 covers 16 residues. J lost 3 bases, V lost 8 bases, and 10 bases had no gene match. CDR3 sequence reads: CASLSRLAGGKETQYF. The CDR3 DNA is TGTGCCAGCCTTTCCCGCCTAGCGGGGGGGAAAGAGACCCAGTACTTC.

This chain connects TRBV2 to TRBJ2-5, with D possibly being TRBD2 (6 bases). The end of the DNA aligns better with TRBJ2-7, so the J call may be wrong. This CDR3 spans 15 amino acids. Germline values: CDR1 SNHLY, CDR2 FYNNEI. The CDR3 coding sequence is TGTGCCAGCAGTGGTGGTAGCGGCAGATACTACGAGCAGTACTTC. Translating gives CASSGGSGRYYEQYF.

The CDR3 loop is CASSFYQGARGYTF. In DNA form, the CDR3 reads TGTGCCAGCAGCTTTTATCAGGGGGCGAGGGGCTACACCTTC. The chain is built from TRBV5-4 and TRBJ1-2, with 8 bases fitting TRBD1. The trim removed 2 bases at V and 8 bases at J, leaving 8 bases unmatched. The CDR3 contains 14 residues. CDR1 and CDR2 from the germline V gene are SGHNT and YYREEE (reference sequence).

The V gene is TRBV7-2, the J gene TRBJ1-2, with 7 bases aligning to TRBD1. Trimming at V came to 5 bases and at J to 2 bases, leaving 11 bases not matched to a gene. CDR1 and CDR2 (germline): SGHTA, FQGNSA. CDR3 length: 16 residues. CDR3 DNA sequence: TGTGCCAGCAGCCCCAGACAGGGCCCACAAAACTATGGCTACACCTTC. As protein: CASSPRQGPQNYGYTF.

The genes are TRBV5-6 and TRBJ1-6, with 8 bases identical to TRBD1. The CDR3 is 16 amino acids. Looked up from germline, CDR1 is SGHDT and CDR2 is YYEEEE. The V and J ends lost 0 bases and 13 bases, in that order; junction bases with no gene match: 12. The CDR3 DNA sequence: TGTGCCAGCAGCTTGGCAGGTCAGGGGGCACTTTCGCCCCTCCACTTT. It translates to CASSLAGQGALSPLHF.

V usage is TRBV14 and J usage is TRBJ1-4; the match to TRBD1 covers 10 bases. This CDR3 comprises 17 residues. The germline gives CDR1 SGHDN, CDR2 FVKESK. V was clipped by 0 bases and J by 8 bases; unmatched bases: 9. The CDR3 here is CASSQDQVRTGGEKLFF. The CDR3 DNA follows: TGTGCCAGCAGCCAAGATCAAGTTAGGACAGGGGGAGAAAAACTGTTTTTT.

The V and J genes are TRBV4-1 and TRBJ2-3; weak D call: TRBD2 (6 bases). The CDR3 loop spans 15 amino acids. V lost 3 bases to trimming and J lost 2 bases, with 12 bases between them. Germline values: CDR1 MGHRA, CDR2 YSYEKL. CDR3 DNA: TGCGCCAGCAGCCAGGAGGGCATCCTCACAGATACGCAGTATTTT. Its protein product is CASSQEGILTDTQYF.

The chain combines TRBV5-6 with TRBJ1-1; no firm D call. The germline V gene encodes CDR1 SGHDT and CDR2 YYEEEE. The CDR3 extends over 16 amino acids. Trimming shortened V by 2 bases and J by 0 bases, and 14 bases separated the two germline ends. The CDR3 sequence is CASSFGFGSMNTEAFF. CDR3 nucleotide sequence: TGTGCCAGCAGCTTTGGCTTCGGGAGCATGAACACTGAAGCTTTCTTT.

The chain joins TRBV7-9 to TRBJ1-1; 7 bases are a match to TRBD1. The CDR3 contains 14 residues. The germline CDR1 and CDR2 sequences are SEHNR and FQNEAQ (reference sequence). V lost 4 bases and J lost 3; bases outside the gene matches: 5. The CDR3 nucleotides are TGTGCCAGCAGCTCCCGTGGGACAGACACTGAAGCTTTCTTT. Encoded protein: CASSSRGTDTEAFF.

The CDR3 protein is CASSLGTGPYNEQFF. The CDR3 coding sequence is TGTGCCAGCAGCTTGGGGACAGGGCCTTACAATGAGCAGTTCTTC. V gene TRBV5-6 combines with J gene TRBJ2-1, with TRBD1 matching over 8 bases. This CDR3 has 15 amino acids. CDR1 is SGHDT and CDR2 is YYEEEE in the germline V gene. The V and J ends lost 0 bases and 4 bases, in that order; junction bases with no gene match: 3.

The rearrangement joins TRBV2 to TRBJ1-4; no definite D call. This CDR3 spans 13 amino acids. Germline CDR1 reads SNHLY; CDR2 reads FYNNEI. V was cut by 7 bases and J by 11 bases, with 17 bases left in between. The CDR3: CASKWRWEEKLFF. For the CDR3, the DNA is TGTGCCAGCAAGTGGAGGTGGGAGGAGAAACTGTTTTTT.

This clone was seen a single time. The V gene is TRBV9, the J gene TRBJ1-1; D uncertain. This CDR3 is built from 13 residues. V was shortened by 4 bases and J by 5 bases, with 12 bases between the two germline ends. Germline lookup yields CDR1 SGDLS and CDR2 YYNGEE. The CDR3 nucleotides read TGTGCCAGCAGCCTCGAAGGAGGGACTGAAGCTTTCTTT. Its protein is CASSLEGGTEAFF.

V gene TRBV5-1 combines with J gene TRBJ1-5, with 11 nucleotides matching TRBD1. V trimming: 4 bases; J trimming: 0 bases; junction bases outside the gene matches: 3. Germline V gene sequence: CDR1 SGHRS, CDR2 YFSETQ. The CDR3 spans 16 residues. In DNA form, the CDR3 reads TGCGCCAGCAGCCAGGGACAGGGGGGTAGCAATCAGCCCCAGCATTTT. Translating it yields CASSQGQGGSNQPQHF. The whole variable domain, remainder taken from reference TRBV5-1 and TRBJ1-5, is KAGVTQTPRYLIKTRGQQVTLSCSPISGHRSVSWYQQTPGQGLQFLFEYFSETQRNKGNFPGRFSGRQFSNSRSEMNVSTLELGDSALYLCASSQGQGGSNQPQHFGDGTRLSIL.

This chain joins TRBV5-1 and TRBJ2-2; weak D call: TRBD2 (5 bases). Germline V CDR1 and CDR2: SGHRS, YFSETQ. Trimming pared 7 bases from V and 4 bases from J, leaving 14 bases between. This CDR3 region has 14 residues. The DNA of the CDR3 is TGCGCCAGCGCCCGAGAGGGCGCCACCGGGGAGCTGTTTTTT. Translated: CASAREGATGELFF.

The rearrangement joins TRBV28 to TRBJ1-1, with D possibly TRBD1 on 6 matching bases. With 6 bases removed from V and 6 bases from J, the gap between germline ends came to 14 bases. Germline V gene lookup returns CDR1 MDHEN and CDR2 SYDVKM. The CDR3 sequence is 13 residues long. CDR3 sequence: CASSHLTGSEAFF. The CDR3 DNA reads as TGTGCCAGCAGCCACCTGACAGGCTCTGAAGCTTTCTTT.

A single count supports this clone. The chain carries TRBV30 and TRBJ1-2; unclear D gene. This CDR3 has 16 amino acids. V gave up 0 bases and J gave up 2 bases, with 16 bases separating them. Germline assignment: CDR1 GTSNPN and CDR2 SVGIG (reference sequence). The DNA for the CDR3 is TGTGCCTGGAGTGTCATGGGAAGCGGCGAGAACTATGGCTACACCTTC. This translates into CAWSVMGSGENYGYTF.

The chain combines TRBV28 with TRBJ2-3, with 16 bases aligning to TRBD2. This CDR3 spans 16 amino acids. V shed 3 bases, J shed 8 bases, and the junction held 5 bases outside the gene matches. Germline CDR1 reads MDHEN; CDR2 reads SYDVKM. The CDR3 region has the DNA TGTGCCAGCAGTTTTGACGGGACTAGCGGGAGGGGTACGCAGTATTTT. Amino acids: CASSFDGTSGRGTQYF.

The chain uses TRBV28 and TRBJ1-4; no clear D. Trimming removed 7 bases from V and 8 bases from J, with 17 bases in between. There are 14 residues in the CDR3. The V gene's germline CDR1 is MDHEN and CDR2 SYDVKM. CDR3 residues: CASTLNRGEEKLFF. For the CDR3, the DNA is TGTGCCAGCACCCTTAACCGGGGTGAAGAAAAACTGTTTTTT.

This chain joins TRBV28 and TRBJ2-5; 9 nucleotides line up with TRBD2. Germline V lookup: CDR1 MDHEN, CDR2 SYDVKM. This CDR3 has 14 amino acids. V shed 5 bases, J shed 5 bases, and the junction held 6 bases outside the gene matches. The DNA of the CDR3 is TGTGCCAGCAGTAGACTAGCGGTGAGGGAGACCCAGTACTTC. Translated, it gives CASSRLAVRETQYF.

The V call is TRBV6-5, the J call TRBJ2-2; 7 bases align to TRBD1. After removal of 6 bases from V and 4 bases from J, the junction contained 5 bases not matched to a gene. Per germline, CDR1 MNHEY and CDR2 SVGAGI. There are 14 residues in the CDR3. CDR3 DNA: TGTGCCAGCAGCCGGACAGGAGGCACCGGGGAGCTGTTTTTT. This codes for CASSRTGGTGELFF.

The chain's CDR3 is CASPEPTGIFLDTQYF. The CDR3 coding sequence is TGTGCCAGCCCCGAACCGACAGGGATTTTTCTAGATACGCAGTATTTT. J is TRBJ2-3 and V is TRBV6-4; 7 nucleotides match TRBD1. Looked up from germline, CDR1 is MRHNA and CDR2 is SNTAGT. Germline trimming cut 8 bases from V and 5 bases from J; bases unmatched to any gene: 16. The CDR3 length is 16 residues.

This chain uses TRBV6-5 with TRBJ1-1; D is perhaps TRBD1 (6 bases). V dropped 6 bases and J dropped 1 base, with 12 bases sitting between them. Germline V gene sequence: CDR1 MNHEY, CDR2 SVGAGI. This CDR3 is built from 14 residues. The CDR3 DNA is TGTGCCAGCAGGGACAGCCTCTGGAACACTGAAGCTTTCTTT. Translation: CASRDSLWNTEAFF.

The chain couples TRBV27 to TRBJ2-3; D gene unclear. The CDR3 covers 15 residues. CDR1 and CDR2 from the germline V gene are MNHEY and SMNVEV (reference sequence). V was pared by 3 bases and J by 3 bases, with 13 bases between. The CDR3 DNA is TGTGCCAGCAGTTTCACCCTATTGGAGACAGATACGCAGTATTTT. Its protein product is CASSFTLLETDTQYF.

This chain connects TRBV5-4 to TRBJ2-3; 12 nucleotides align to TRBD2. V lost 3 bases, J lost 3 bases, and 2 bases stayed unmatched. The CDR3 sequence is 15 residues long. CDR1 and CDR2 from the germline V gene are SGHNT and YYREEE (reference sequence). The CDR3 loop reads CASSSGTSGTDTQYF. CDR3 DNA sequence: TGTGCCAGCAGCTCCGGGACTAGCGGGACAGATACGCAGTATTTT.